This T cell receptor (beta chain) was captured in a study of blood T cell repertoires in COVID-19. Study overall: The United States, Italy and Spain supplied acute and convalescent COVID-19 samples. The analysed material was cDNA or gDNA that came from T cells, B-cell-depleted T cells, or PBMCs.

V was cut by 9 bases and J by 0 bases, with 17 bases left in between. The length of the CDR3 is 15 residues. The germline V gene has CDR1 KGHSH and CDR2 LQKENI. Study processing details: By means of reference gene primer amplification, nucleated cell counts were estimated. Assay: immunoSEQ multiplex PCR; the TCRdb copy retains only in-frame clones and omits some. D and trimming come from the DNA, and the V and J calls and clone size come from that table. This table holds roughly 26,000 clones, more than 65% found once. Sequenced material: peripheral blood. The chain links TRBV18 to TRBJ1-1, with D possibly matching TRBD1 (5 bases). This sequence originates from a human donor in a cohort sampled during active COVID-19. The CDR3 bases are TGTGCCAGTTCGGGGACTGACGTCCTGAACACTGAAGCTTTCTTT. Translation: CASSGTDVLNTEAFF.